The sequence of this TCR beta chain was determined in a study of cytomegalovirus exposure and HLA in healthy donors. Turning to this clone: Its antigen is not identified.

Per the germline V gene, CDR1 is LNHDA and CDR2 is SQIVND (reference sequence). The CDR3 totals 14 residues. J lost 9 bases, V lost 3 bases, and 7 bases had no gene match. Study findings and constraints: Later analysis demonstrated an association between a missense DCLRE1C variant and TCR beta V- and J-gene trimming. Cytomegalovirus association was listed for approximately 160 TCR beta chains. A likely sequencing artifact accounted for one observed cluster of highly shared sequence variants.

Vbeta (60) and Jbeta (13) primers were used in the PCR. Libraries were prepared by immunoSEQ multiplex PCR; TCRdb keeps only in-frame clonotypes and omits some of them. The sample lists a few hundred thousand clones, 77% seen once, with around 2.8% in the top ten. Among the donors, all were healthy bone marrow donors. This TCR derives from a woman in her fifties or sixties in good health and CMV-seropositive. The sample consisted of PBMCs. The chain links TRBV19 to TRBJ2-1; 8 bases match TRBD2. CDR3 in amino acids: CASSMGREVSEQFF. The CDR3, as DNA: TGTGCCAGTAGTATGGGGCGGGAGGTTTCTGAGCAGTTCTTC.